The rows below give T cell receptor beta chains drawn from one sample of a study of T cell changes during pregnancy in multiple sclerosis. The protocol was immunoSEQ multiplex PCR, while the TCRdb copy is restricted to in-frame clones and leaves out a portion. The sample has about 17,000 clones; about 83% are singletons. Sequencing was performed on CD8+ T cells from peripheral blood mononuclear cells, taken after pregnancy. These receptors originate from a female donor with multiple sclerosis, enrolled in a pregnancy study. CDR3s include the opening cysteine and the closing phenylalanine or tryptophan. The D gene is left open where the match is weak. Only part of the rows carry a size: once, few, many, or a class if the clone is expanded.

v_call: TRBV15
j_call: TRBJ2-1
d_call: TRBD1
clone_size: NA
cdr3_aa: CATSRPGQGAYNEQFF
cdr3_nt: TGTGCCACCAGCAGACCGGGACAGGGAGCCTACAATGAGCAGTTCTTC

v_call: TRBV6-4
j_call: TRBJ2-1
d_call: TRBD1
clone_size: NA
cdr3_aa: CASKPGTENNEQFF
cdr3_nt: TGTGCCAGCAAACCCGGGACAGAAAACAATGAGCAGTTCTTC

v_call: TRBV5-1
j_call: TRBJ1-2
d_call: TRBD1
clone_size: NA
cdr3_aa: CASSSGPGQGARGYTF
cdr3_nt: TGCGCCAGCAGCTCGGGACCGGGACAGGGGGCGCGAGGCTACACCTTC

v_call: TRBV19
j_call: TRBJ2-7
d_call: TRBD2
clone_size: NA
cdr3_aa: CASSAGLVGYEQYF
cdr3_nt: TGTGCCAGTAGTGCGGGACTAGTCGGCTACGAGCAGTACTTC

v_call: TRBV27
j_call: TRBJ1-2
d_call: NA
clone_size: few
cdr3_aa: CASSFAESGGYTF
cdr3_nt: TGTGCCAGCAGTTTTGCGGAATCGGGGGGCTACACCTTC

v_call: TRBV7-9
j_call: TRBJ2-7
d_call: TRBD1
clone_size: NA
cdr3_aa: CASSRQGRGLSSYEQYF
cdr3_nt: TGTGCCAGCAGCAGACAGGGACGAGGGCTAAGCTCCTACGAGCAGTACTTC

v_call: TRBV19
j_call: TRBJ2-1
d_call: TRBD2
clone_size: NA
cdr3_aa: CASSIDPWLAGSSSYNEQFF
cdr3_nt: TGTGCCAGTAGTATAGATCCCTGGCTAGCGGGCTCGAGCTCCTACAATGAGCAGTTCTTC

v_call: TRBV27
j_call: TRBJ2-7
d_call: NA
clone_size: NA
cdr3_aa: CASSYRVAYEQYF
cdr3_nt: TGTGCCAGCAGTTACAGGGTGGCCTACGAGCAGTACTTC

v_call: TRBV5-1
j_call: TRBJ2-2
d_call: TRBD2
clone_size: NA
cdr3_aa: CASSASGTNTGELFF
cdr3_nt: TGCGCCAGCAGCGCTAGCGGGACCAACACCGGGGAGCTGTTTTTT

v_call: TRBV28
j_call: TRBJ1-2
d_call: NA
clone_size: NA
cdr3_aa: CASSLLPETNYGYTF
cdr3_nt: TGTGCCAGCAGTTTGTTACCGGAGACTAACTATGGCTACACCTTC

v_call: TRBV11-3
j_call: TRBJ1-3
d_call: NA
clone_size: NA
cdr3_aa: CASSLDIGAGNTIYF
cdr3_nt: TGTGCCAGCAGCTTAGATATAGGAGCTGGAAACACCATATATTTT

v_call: TRBV6-4
j_call: TRBJ2-1
d_call: TRBD1
clone_size: NA
cdr3_aa: CASSGTPGQGKNEQFF
cdr3_nt: TGTGCCAGCAGCGGGACTCCGGGACAGGGAAAAAATGAGCAGTTCTTC

v_call: TRBV30
j_call: TRBJ1-5
d_call: TRBD1
clone_size: few
cdr3_aa: CAWSPGQGGAPQHF
cdr3_nt: TGTGCCTGGAGTCCTGGACAGGGAGGAGCGCCCCAGCATTTT

v_call: TRBV4-1
j_call: TRBJ2-3
d_call: TRBD1
clone_size: NA
cdr3_aa: CASSHGTGDTDTQYF
cdr3_nt: TGCGCCAGCAGCCATGGGACAGGGGACACAGATACGCAGTATTTT

v_call: TRBV9
j_call: TRBJ2-5
d_call: NA
clone_size: once
cdr3_aa: CASSAIQGGETQYF
cdr3_nt: TGTGCCAGCAGCGCGATCCAGGGGGGAGAGACCCAGTACTTC

v_call: TRBV14
j_call: TRBJ2-3
d_call: TRBD2
clone_size: NA
cdr3_aa: CASSHPSGGAPDTQYF
cdr3_nt: TGTGCCAGCAGCCACCCTAGCGGGGGGGCCCCAGATACGCAGTATTTT

v_call: TRBV7-6
j_call: TRBJ2-1
d_call: NA
clone_size: NA
cdr3_aa: CASSSLNNEQFF
cdr3_nt: TGTGCCAGCAGCTCACTCAACAATGAGCAGTTCTTC

v_call: TRBV2
j_call: TRBJ2-7
d_call: NA
clone_size: NA
cdr3_aa: CASSEILLGRYEQYF
cdr3_nt: TGTGCCAGCAGTGAAATTTTGCTGGGCCGATACGAGCAGTACTTC

v_call: TRBV19
j_call: TRBJ1-5
d_call: NA
clone_size: NA
cdr3_aa: CASSIGAGENQPQHF
cdr3_nt: TGTGCCAGTAGTATCGGGGCGGGAGAAAATCAGCCCCAGCATTTT

v_call: TRBV4-1
j_call: TRBJ2-1
d_call: NA
clone_size: NA
cdr3_aa: CASSQDRVEQFF
cdr3_nt: TGCGCCAGCAGCCAAGACCGGGTAGAGCAGTTCTTC

v_call: TRBV9
j_call: TRBJ1-2
d_call: TRBD1
clone_size: many
cdr3_aa: CASSVSGTGNGYTF
cdr3_nt: TGTGCCAGCAGCGTATCCGGGACAGGGAACGGCTACACCTTC

v_call: TRBV9
j_call: TRBJ1-2
d_call: NA
clone_size: NA
cdr3_aa: CASSVGDGAGGYTF
cdr3_nt: TGTGCCAGCAGCGTAGGCGACGGAGCGGGCGGCTACACCTTC

v_call: TRBV28
j_call: TRBJ1-5
d_call: TRBD1
clone_size: NA
cdr3_aa: CASSSDRVGQPQHF
cdr3_nt: TGTGCCAGCAGCTCCGACAGGGTCGGTCAGCCCCAGCATTTT

v_call: TRBV27
j_call: TRBJ2-7
d_call: TRBD2
clone_size: NA
cdr3_aa: CASSSPLPGLAGEQYEQYF
cdr3_nt: TGTGCCAGCAGTTCACCCCTGCCGGGACTAGCGGGAGAGCAATACGAGCAGTACTTC